The 22 T cell receptor beta chains presented below share a single source sample, sequenced in a study of post-analysis software for immune sequencing data. Study conclusions and caveats: TRBV5-6, TRBV5-1 and TRBV20-1 belonged to a set of a few TRBV segments that were more frequent in patients than controls.

Which antigens these TCRs recognize remains unknown. Prepared TCR beta cDNA libraries contained unique molecular identifiers. TCRdb re-called the PCR reads with MiXCR, one entry per CDR3 protein. The sample has hundreds of thousands of distinct CDR3 sequences, just under 30% seen once. Input material: blood. The receptors here all came from a girl aged 5 to 17 with multiple sclerosis.

This chain links TRBV29-1 with TRBJ1-1; D gene uncertain. CDR3 length: 12 amino acids. Germline CDR1 SQVTM, CDR2 ANQGSEA. V shed 5 bases and J shed 6 bases, with 13 bases lying between them. The CDR3 sequence: CSVMTLGAEAFF. For the CDR3, the DNA is TGCAGCGTTATGACCCTCGGGGCTGAAGCTTTCTTT.

This chain uses TRBV20-1 with TRBJ2-3; 7 nucleotides match TRBD2. The CDR3 is 16 residues long. V shed 0 bases, J shed 4 bases, and the junction held 10 bases outside the gene matches. Per germline, CDR1 DFQATT and CDR2 SNEGSKA (reference sequence). The DNA for the CDR3 is TGCAGTGCTAGAGATCGGTCCAGCGGGAAGCCAGATACGCAGTATTTT. Amino acids: CSARDRSSGKPDTQYF.

This chain uses TRBV28 with TRBJ2-3; the D is unclear. This CDR3 is built from 17 residues. Per germline, CDR1 MDHEN and CDR2 SYDVKM. Trimming pared 6 bases from V and 1 base from J, leaving 20 bases between. The CDR3 reads CASRQPHSGPGTDTQYF. CDR3 nucleotides: TGTGCCAGCAGACAACCCCACAGTGGACCCGGCACAGATACGCAGTATTTT.

The V and J genes are TRBV10-3 and TRBJ2-7; D gene unclear. The CDR3 spans 15 residues. The germline V gene encodes CDR1 ENHRY and CDR2 SYGVKD. The V and J ends lost 3 bases and 1 base respectively, with 13 bases between them. The CDR3 loop is CAISEVKVWSYEQYF. CDR3 bases: TGTGCCATCAGTGAAGTCAAGGTCTGGTCCTACGAGCAGTACTTC.

This chain joins TRBV5-6 and TRBJ2-1; 9 positions match TRBD1. Germline CDR1 and CDR2: SGHDT and YYEEEE. The J segment lost 8 bases and the V segment lost 3 bases, leaving 12 bases of the junction unmatched. The CDR3 sequence is 16 residues long. As DNA, the CDR3 is TGTGCCAGCAGCTCCGAAACAGGGGGCCTTTTCGATGAGCAGTTCTTC. It encodes CASSSETGGLFDEQFF. The whole variable domain, filled in from reference TRBV5-6 and TRBJ2-1, reads DAGVTQSPTHLIKTRGQQVTLRCSPKSGHDTVSWYQQALGQGPQFIFQYYEEEERQRGNFPDRFSGHQFPNYSSELNVNALLLGDSALYLCASSSETGGLFDEQFFGPGTRLTVL.

The chain combines TRBV5-1 with TRBJ2-3, with 9 nucleotides matching TRBD1. The CDR3 has 15 residues. The germline V gene has CDR1 SGHRS and CDR2 YFSETQ. After removal of 9 bases from V and 8 bases from J, the junction contained 16 bases not matched to a gene. As DNA, the CDR3 is TGCGCCACCAACCCTGGGAGAAAGACAGGGGGTACGCAGTATTTT. This translates into CATNPGRKTGGTQYF.

This clonotype was recorded a few times. The genes are TRBV20-1 and TRBJ2-7; 12 bases align to TRBD2. This CDR3 has 14 residues. V was clipped by 6 bases and J by 5 bases; unmatched bases: 8. Germline-derived CDR1 and CDR2 are DFQATT and SNEGSKA (reference sequence). CDR3: CSATRLAGAHEQYF. The CDR3 DNA reads TGCAGTGCAACCCGACTAGCGGGAGCCCACGAGCAGTACTTC.

The chain combines TRBV20-1 with TRBJ1-2; D is unclear. Germline CDR1 reads DFQATT; CDR2 reads SNEGSKA (reference sequence). The CDR3 loop spans 13 amino acids. V was trimmed by 6 bases and J by 8 bases, leaving 19 bases between them. The CDR3 sequence is CSARPSGSYGYTF. DNA for the CDR3: TGCAGTGCCAGACCCTCAGGATCTTACGGCTACACCTTC.

This clonotype turned up a few times. The rearrangement uses TRBV9 and TRBJ2-3; 8 bases line up with TRBD2. Germline-derived CDR1 and CDR2 are SGDLS and YYNGEE. V lost 10 bases and J lost 5; bases outside the gene matches: 15. The CDR3 runs 15 residues. Here the CDR3 DNA reads TGTGCCGGCAATTTAGGGGCGGGAGGAGAAGATACGCAGTATTTT. Amino acid sequence: CAGNLGAGGEDTQYF.

This clonotype was counted ten times or more. The chain joins TRBV3-1 to TRBJ2-6; D is ambiguous. CDR3 length: 14 residues. V was pared by 4 bases and J by 0 bases, with 4 bases between. Per the germline V gene, CDR1 is LGHDT and CDR2 is YNNKEL (reference sequence). CDR3 amino acids: CASSRDSGANVLTF. CDR3 DNA: TGTGCCAGCAGCCGAGACTCTGGGGCCAACGTCCTGACTTTC.

The J gene is TRBJ2-5, the V gene TRBV4-2; TRBD2 aligns across 13 bases. Germline CDR1 reads LGHNA; CDR2 reads YNFKEQ. The CDR3 is 20 residues long. The J segment lost 2 bases and the V segment lost 4 bases, leaving 16 bases of the junction unmatched. DNA of the CDR3: TGTGCCAGCAGCCCGGTTTACCCGAGGACTAGCGGGGGCCTACAAGAGACCCAGTACTTC. Its translation: CASSPVYPRTSGGLQETQYF.

This chain connects TRBV7-2 to TRBJ2-3; no clear D. CDR1 is SGHTA, CDR2 FQGNSA, per germline. Trimming removed 5 bases from V and 5 bases from J, with 17 bases in between. The CDR3 consists of 15 residues. CDR3 in DNA: TGTGCCAGCAGCCCACGGGCCTGGGTTAGAGATACGCAGTATTTT. Translation gives CASSPRAWVRDTQYF.

Only a few counts were recorded for this clonotype. The CDR3 sequence: CASSFQQGNTEAFF. In DNA form, the CDR3 reads TGTGCCAGCAGTTTCCAACAGGGGAACACTGAAGCTTTCTTT. This chain uses TRBV12-3 or TRBV12-4 with TRBJ1-1, with a tentative D call TRBD1 (6 bases). This CDR3 is built from 14 residues. The ends were cut back, 3 bases at V and 1 base at J, with 9 bases in the middle.

The V and J genes are TRBV29-1 and TRBJ2-1; D is undetermined. Per the germline V gene, CDR1 is SQVTM and CDR2 is ANQGSEA. This CDR3 is built from 13 residues. V was pared by 0 bases and J by 4 bases, with 7 bases between. CDR3 protein: CSVEDYGYNEQFF. The CDR3 nucleotides are TGCAGCGTTGAAGATTACGGTTACAATGAGCAGTTCTTC.

This clonotype was seen more than once but under ten times. This rearrangement joins TRBV4-3 to TRBJ2-3; 8 positions match TRBD2. Trimming took 0 bases from V and 5 from J; bases not matched to a gene: 7. The CDR3 totals 16 residues. Germline V gives CDR1 LGHNA, CDR2 YSLEER. The CDR3 DNA follows: TGCGCCAGCAGCCAAGACTCAGCGGGAGTATTAGATACGCAGTATTTT. Its translation is CASSQDSAGVLDTQYF.

The rearrangement links TRBV29-1 to TRBJ1-2; D possibly corresponds to TRBD1 (5 bases). The CDR3 covers 15 residues. Trimming stripped 4 bases from V and 4 bases from J, with 19 bases between. CDR1 is SQVTM and CDR2 is ANQGSEA in the germline V gene. CDR3: CSVVPGTATSYGYTF. The CDR3, as DNA: TGCAGCGTTGTCCCGGGGACCGCTACCTCCTATGGCTACACCTTC.

This clonotype came up many times. CDR3 sequence (DNA): TGCGCCAGCAGCGACGGAACCCAAGAGACCCAGTACTTC. It specifies CASSDGTQETQYF. V usage is TRBV5-1 and J usage is TRBJ2-5; D gene ambiguous. This CDR3 region has 13 residues. Deletions cut 4 bases from V and 1 base from J, with 8 bases between. CDR1 and CDR2 from the germline V gene are SGHRS and YFSETQ.

V usage is TRBV5-1 and J usage is TRBJ1-5; D call uncertain. Germline assignment: CDR1 SGHRS and CDR2 YFSETQ. There are 14 residues in the CDR3. Trimming left V 0 bases short and J 5 bases short, with 9 bases between. The CDR3 protein is CASSLAGPHQPQHF. The CDR3 bases are TGCGCCAGCAGCTTGGCAGGTCCCCATCAGCCCCAGCATTTT.

This clonotype was picked up a small number of times. J is TRBJ1-2 and V is TRBV29-1; 7 bases map to TRBD1. J gave up 8 bases and V 6 bases, and 21 bases lay outside the gene matches. Germline assignment: CDR1 SQVTM and CDR2 ANQGSEA. The CDR3 has 16 residues. The CDR3 DNA sequence: TGCAGCGTCTATAGGGGGCAGGCCGGGCGCCCCGGGGGCTACACCTTC. Translation: CSVYRGQAGRPGGYTF.

This clonotype was recorded a few times. The chain combines TRBV12-3 or TRBV12-4 with TRBJ1-2, with D unresolved. The CDR3 sequence is 13 residues long. V lost 3 bases, J lost 5 bases, and 10 bases lay in between. DNA for the CDR3: TGTGCCAGCAGTTTCCCCCTGAAATATGGCTACACCTTC. Encoded protein: CASSFPLKYGYTF.

This chain connects TRBV7-9 to TRBJ1-1; D unresolved. The V gene lost 1 base and the J gene lost 12 bases, with 18 bases spanning the gap. Germline CDR1 is SEHNR and CDR2 is FQNEAQ (reference sequence). This CDR3 is 14 amino acids long. This CDR3 is CASSLVISGKGTFF. DNA for the CDR3: TGTGCCAGCAGCTTAGTTATATCGGGGAAAGGGACTTTCTTT. The full variable domain, completed using reference TRBV7-9 and TRBJ1-1, is DTGVSQNPRHKITKRGQNVTFRCDPISEHNRLYWYRQTLGQGPEFLTYFQNEAQLEKSRLLSDRFSAERPKGSFSTLEIQRTEQGDSAMYLCASSLVISGKGTFFGQGTRLTVV.

The chain is built from TRBV3-1 and TRBJ2-7; 8 positions match TRBD1. V shed 4 bases, J shed 6 bases, and the junction held 14 bases outside the gene matches. Germline CDR1 is LGHDT and CDR2 is YNNKEL (reference sequence). This CDR3 has 16 amino acids. CDR3 amino acids: CASSPPGFGQGGEQYF. The DNA of the CDR3 is TGTGCCAGCAGCCCCCCGGGGTTCGGACAGGGAGGCGAGCAGTACTTC.